This T cell receptor (beta chain) was retrieved from a study of shared clonotypes between healthy human individuals. CD8 cells regarded as naive lacked CD45RO, were positively chosen for CCR7, and omitted terminally differentiated effector memory CD45RA+ cells. In the case of this clone: What it binds is unknown.

General study findings and limits: Generally, estimated richness proved larger in naive subsets than it did in memory subsets.

Deep level was the assay's run setting. The method was immunoSEQ multiplex PCR; TCRdb's version includes in-frame clones alone and lacks a portion of them. The sample yields millions of clones, roughly 94% seen once. The TCR originated in a man aged 18 to 35 in good health. Material for sequencing was naive CD8+ T cells sorted from blood.

The CDR3 region has the DNA TGCGCCAGCAGTGAAACACAGGGTGCTTGGGGCCGGGATGGCTACACCTTC. This translates into CASSETQGAWGRDGYTF. The chain employs TRBV5-1 and TRBJ1-2; maybe TRBD1 (6 bases). CDR1 is SGHRS and CDR2 is YFSETQ in the germline V gene. V was shortened by 5 bases and J by 6 bases, with 26 bases between the two germline ends. The CDR3 covers 17 residues.